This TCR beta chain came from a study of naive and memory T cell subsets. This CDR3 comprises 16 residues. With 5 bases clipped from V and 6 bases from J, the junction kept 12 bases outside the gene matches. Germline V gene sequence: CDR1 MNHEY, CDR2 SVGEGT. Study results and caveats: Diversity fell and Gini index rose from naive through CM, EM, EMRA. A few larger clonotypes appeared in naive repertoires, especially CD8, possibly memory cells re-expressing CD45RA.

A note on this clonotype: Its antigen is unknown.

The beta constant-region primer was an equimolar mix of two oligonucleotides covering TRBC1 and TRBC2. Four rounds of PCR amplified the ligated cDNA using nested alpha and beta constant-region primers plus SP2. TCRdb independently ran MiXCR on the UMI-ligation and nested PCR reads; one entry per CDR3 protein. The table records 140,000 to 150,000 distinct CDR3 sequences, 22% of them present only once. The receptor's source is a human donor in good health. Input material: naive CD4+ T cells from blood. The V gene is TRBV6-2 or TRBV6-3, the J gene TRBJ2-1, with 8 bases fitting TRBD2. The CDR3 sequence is CASSPPRASGRNEQFF. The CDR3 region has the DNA TGTGCCAGCAGTCCTCCGAGGGCTAGCGGGCGCAATGAGCAGTTCTTC.